Listed below are T cell receptor beta chains from one sample, sequenced in a study of T-cell memory formation after mild COVID-19. TCRdb reprocessed the 5' RACE reads via MiXCR and lists one record per CDR3 protein. The sample records hundreds of thousands of distinct CDR3 sequences, approximately 21% being singletons. The source material was PBMCs or a T cell subset sorted from them (not recorded which). The receptors come from an adult woman who had mild COVID-19 (a few samples of this study predate the infection). Cell type and time point are not known. Each CDR3 is given with its conserved first and last residue. Fields, in order: V gene, clone size, J gene, D gene, CDR3 DNA, CDR3 protein. A D gene is named only where the DNA matches it firmly. Clone size is given for some rows only: seen once, a few or many times, or a class if the clone is expanded.

v_call: TRBV6-5
clone_size: many
j_call: TRBJ1-1
d_call: TRBD1
cdr3_nt: TGTGCCAGCAGTCACAGGGGGAACACTGAAGCTTTCTTT
cdr3_aa: CASSHRGNTEAFF

v_call: TRBV5-6
clone_size: -
j_call: TRBJ1-3
d_call: -
cdr3_nt: TGTGCCAGCAGCCGGGTAGGTCCACGCTCTGGAAACACCATATATTTT
cdr3_aa: CASSRVGPRSGNTIYF

v_call: TRBV12-3/TRBV12-4
clone_size: once
j_call: TRBJ2-7
d_call: TRBD2
cdr3_nt: TGTGCCAGCACTTCAAGCGGGGGTCCCTACGAGCAGTACTTC
cdr3_aa: CASTSSGGPYEQYF

v_call: TRBV5-1
clone_size: -
j_call: TRBJ2-5
d_call: TRBD2
cdr3_nt: TGCGCCAGCAGCGTGGGACTAGGAGAGACCCAGTACTTC
cdr3_aa: CASSVGLGETQYF

v_call: TRBV11-1
clone_size: few
j_call: TRBJ2-7
d_call: -
cdr3_nt: TGTGCCAGCAGCAAGGACAGCCTCGGTGGCTACGAGCAGTACTTC
cdr3_aa: CASSKDSLGGYEQYF

v_call: TRBV5-1
clone_size: -
j_call: TRBJ2-3
d_call: -
cdr3_nt: TGCGCCAGCAGCGCCGGTACCTCGATTTCCACAGATACGCAGTATTTT
cdr3_aa: CASSAGTSISTDTQYF

v_call: TRBV12-3/TRBV12-4
clone_size: few
j_call: TRBJ2-5
d_call: -
cdr3_nt: TGTGCCAGCAGGCTGTTTCTTCCGACAGGAGACCAAGAGACCCAGTACTTC
cdr3_aa: CASRLFLPTGDQETQYF

v_call: TRBV7-9
clone_size: -
j_call: TRBJ1-1
d_call: -
cdr3_nt: TGTGCCAGCAGTTCAAAGAACACTGAAGCTTTCTTT
cdr3_aa: CASSSKNTEAFF

v_call: TRBV7-2
clone_size: few
j_call: TRBJ1-5
d_call: -
cdr3_nt: TGTGCCAGCAGCCCCGACCTGGCGGGCTCTGGGCCCCAGCATTTT
cdr3_aa: CASSPDLAGSGPQHF

v_call: TRBV7-2
clone_size: -
j_call: TRBJ2-7
d_call: -
cdr3_nt: TGTGCCAGCAGCCAACTAGCTGGCTCCTACGAGCAGTACTTC
cdr3_aa: CASSQLAGSYEQYF

v_call: TRBV20-1
clone_size: few
j_call: TRBJ2-3
d_call: TRBD2
cdr3_nt: TGCAGTGCAACTAGCGGGGGGGCTTTAGGCACAGATACGCAGTATTTT
cdr3_aa: CSATSGGALGTDTQYF

v_call: TRBV6-2/TRBV6-3
clone_size: few
j_call: TRBJ2-6
d_call: TRBD1
cdr3_nt: TGTGCCAGCAGTTACTACAGGGGGGTCTCTGGGGCCAACGTCCTGACTTTC
cdr3_aa: CASSYYRGVSGANVLTF

v_call: TRBV5-1
clone_size: many
j_call: TRBJ2-5
d_call: -
cdr3_nt: TGCGCCAGCAGCTTGGCAGCGGGACAGTCGGCGGAGACCCAGTACTTC
cdr3_aa: CASSLAAGQSAETQYF

v_call: TRBV15
clone_size: -
j_call: TRBJ2-6
d_call: -
cdr3_nt: TGTGCCACCAGGATCTCTGGGGCCAACGTCCTGACTTTC
cdr3_aa: CATRISGANVLTF

v_call: TRBV28
clone_size: -
j_call: TRBJ2-5
d_call: TRBD1
cdr3_nt: TGTGCCAGCAGTTTTATAGGGGGCCCACAAGAGACCCAGTACTTC
cdr3_aa: CASSFIGGPQETQYF